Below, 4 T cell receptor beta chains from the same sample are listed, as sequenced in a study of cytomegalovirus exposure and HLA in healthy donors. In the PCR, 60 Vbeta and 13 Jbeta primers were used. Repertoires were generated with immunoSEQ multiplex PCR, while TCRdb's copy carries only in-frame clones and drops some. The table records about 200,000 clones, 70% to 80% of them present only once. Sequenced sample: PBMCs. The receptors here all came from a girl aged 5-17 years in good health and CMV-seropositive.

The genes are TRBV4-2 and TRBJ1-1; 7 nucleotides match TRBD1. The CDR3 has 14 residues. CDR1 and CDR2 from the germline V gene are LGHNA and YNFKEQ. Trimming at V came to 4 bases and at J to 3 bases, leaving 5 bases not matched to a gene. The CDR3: CASSPGTEYTEAFF. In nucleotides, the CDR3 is TGTGCCAGCAGCCCTGGGACAGAGTACACTGAAGCTTTCTTT.

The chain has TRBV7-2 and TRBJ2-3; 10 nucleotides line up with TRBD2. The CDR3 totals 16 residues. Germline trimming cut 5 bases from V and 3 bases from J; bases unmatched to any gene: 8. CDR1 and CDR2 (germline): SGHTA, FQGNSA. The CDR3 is CASSQYSGGLTDTQYF. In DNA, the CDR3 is TGTGCCAGCAGCCAGTATAGCGGGGGGCTTACAGATACGCAGTATTTT.

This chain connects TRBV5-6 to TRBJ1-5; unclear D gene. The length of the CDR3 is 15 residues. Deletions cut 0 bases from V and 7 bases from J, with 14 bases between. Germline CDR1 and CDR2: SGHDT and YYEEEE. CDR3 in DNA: TGTGCCAGCAGCTTGGCCTCGGCGGGCATCCAGCCCCAGCATTTT. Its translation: CASSLASAGIQPQHF.

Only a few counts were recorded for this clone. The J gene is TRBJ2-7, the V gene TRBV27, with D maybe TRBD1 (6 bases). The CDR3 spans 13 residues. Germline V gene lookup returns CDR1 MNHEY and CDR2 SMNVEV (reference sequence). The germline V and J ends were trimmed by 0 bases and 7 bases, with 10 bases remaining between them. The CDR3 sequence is CASSLSTGWEQYF. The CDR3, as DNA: TGTGCCAGCAGTTTATCCACAGGGTGGGAGCAGTACTTC.